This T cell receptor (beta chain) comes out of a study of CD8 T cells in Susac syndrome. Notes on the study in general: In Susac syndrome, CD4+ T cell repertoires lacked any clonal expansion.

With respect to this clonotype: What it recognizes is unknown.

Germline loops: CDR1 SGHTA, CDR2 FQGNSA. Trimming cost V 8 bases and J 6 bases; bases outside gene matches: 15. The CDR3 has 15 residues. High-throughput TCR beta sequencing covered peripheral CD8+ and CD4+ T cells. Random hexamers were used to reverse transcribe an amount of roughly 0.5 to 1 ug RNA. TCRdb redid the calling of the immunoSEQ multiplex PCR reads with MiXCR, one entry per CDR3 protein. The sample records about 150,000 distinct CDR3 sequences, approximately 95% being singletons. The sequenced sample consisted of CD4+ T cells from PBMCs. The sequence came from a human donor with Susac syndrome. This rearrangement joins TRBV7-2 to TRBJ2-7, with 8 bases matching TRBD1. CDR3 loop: CASEPQKTGAGEQYF. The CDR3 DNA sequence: TGTGCCAGCGAGCCCCAGAAGACAGGGGCGGGCGAGCAGTACTTC.